These 30 T cell receptor beta chains share one sample of origin, sequenced in a study of T cell clonality in common variable immunodeficiency (dated by TCRdb to the mid-2010s). Library prep was done by the immunoSEQ multiplex PCR assay. The table was pulled from immuneACCESS by TCRdb, which kept in-frame rearrangements only. Such tables lose some clones; where checked, under half of the loss comes from unresolved V genes, and the rest has no known cause. The sample records about 42,000 clones, none occurring a single time. Jointly, the top ten make up over 2% of the sample. The sample was peripheral blood mononuclear cells. The receptors were gathered from a person between 18 and 75 years old in good health.

This clone was recorded at least ten times. The CDR3 goes on 3 residues after the read ends, and that part is filled in from the germline J gene. The gene calls are TRBV14 and TRBJ2-5; 9 nucleotides match TRBD2. Germline V gene lookup returns CDR1 SGHDN and CDR2 FVKESK. Unmatched junction bases numbered 5, after V lost 4 bases and J lost 2 bases. The CDR3 sequence is 15 residues long. CDR3 residues: CASSRTSAPQETQYF. The CDR3 DNA, read in part, is TGTGCCAGCAGCCGGACTAGCGCCCCGCAAGAGACC. The entire variable domain, with the rest obtained from reference TRBV14 and TRBJ2-5, is as follows: EAGVTQFPSHSVIEKGQTVTLRCDPISGHDNLYWYRRVMGKEIKFLLHFVKESKQDESGMPNNRFLAERTGGTYSTLKVQPAELEDSGVYFCASSRTSAPQETQYFGPGTRLLVL.

The table lists this clone with a few counts. Coverage ceases 3 residues before the CDR3 finishes, and the germline J gene fills in the end. The chain recombines TRBV5-1 with TRBJ2-1; 13 positions match TRBD2. In germline, CDR1 is SGHRS, CDR2 YFSETQ. The V gene end was trimmed by 4 bases and the J gene end by 6 bases; junction bases not matched to a gene: 10. The CDR3 covers 17 residues. The sequenced CDR3 bases are TGCGCCAGCAGCCCCGGACTAGCGGGAGTTGTGGGCAATGAG. Protein product: CASSPGLAGVVGNE. The entire CDR3 reads CASSPGLAGVVGNEQFF.

This clone has at least ten counts. The read ends 3 residues shy of where the CDR3 ends; the end is completed using the germline J gene. This rearrangement joins TRBV30 to TRBJ2-7; D is possibly TRBD2 (7 bases). CDR3 length: 14 amino acids. V lost 2 bases, J lost 2 bases, and 13 bases lay in between. Per the germline V gene, CDR1 is GTSNPN and CDR2 is SVGIG (reference sequence). The CDR3 spells CAWSRGGMAYEQYF. Incomplete CDR3 DNA: TGTGCCTGGAGTAGGGGGGGAATGGCCTACGAG.

This clone is termed medium-sized (0.01 to 0.1%). With the read ending 3 residues before the CDR3 end, the germline J gene is used to fill in that end. The chain links TRBV20-1 to TRBJ2-3; weak D call: TRBD2 (6 bases). This CDR3 has 16 residues. V gave up 3 bases and J gave up 0 bases, with 16 bases separating them. Germline assignment: CDR1 DFQATT and CDR2 SNEGSKA (reference sequence). The sequenced CDR3 bases are TGCAGTGCTAGGCGGGACTTCCCACCTAGCACAGATACG. This gives the protein CSARRDFPPSTDT. The full CDR3 is CSARRDFPPSTDTQYF.

This clone was detected ten times or more. CDR3 residues: CAISSPSGSRGDYGYTF. The part of the CDR3 DNA that was read is TGTGCCATCAGCTCCCCCTCTGGTTCCCGCGGAGACTATGGC. The chain combines TRBV10-3 with TRBJ1-2; no clear D. The CDR3 extends 3 residues past the end of the read, so its final part is completed from the germline J gene. The CDR3 runs to 17 residues. Germline CDR1 ENHRY, CDR2 SYGVKD. Trimming left V 6 bases short and J 3 bases short, with 23 bases between.

Judged by abundance, this clone is medium-sized. The read ends 3 residues before the CDR3 terminus; that terminus is restored from the germline J gene. The gene calls are TRBV5-6 and TRBJ1-1; possible D gene TRBD1, 5 bases. The V end lost 0 bases, the J end lost 4 bases, and 10 bases lay between the germline ends. This CDR3 spans 14 amino acids. The V gene's germline CDR1 is SGHDT and CDR2 YYEEEE. The CDR3 bases that were read are TGTGCCAGCAGCTTGGCGGGGGGAACCACTGAA. This gives the protein CASSLAGGTTE. The whole CDR3 sequence reads CASSLAGGTTEAFF.

Ten or more counts support this clone. The sequenced fragment ends 3 residues before the CDR3 boundary, so the rest is inferred from the germline J gene. This chain connects TRBV19 to TRBJ2-7; D gene ambiguous. V lost 5 bases and J lost 2, with 13 bases in between. There are 14 residues in the CDR3. Germline CDR1 and CDR2: LNHDA and SQIVND (reference sequence). Incomplete CDR3 DNA: TGTGCCAGTAGTTCTAGTCTTACTACCTACGAG. It yields the protein CASSSSLTTYE. The whole CDR3 region reads CASSSSLTTYEQYF.

This clone was observed many times. The CDR3 protein is CASSNTQGNDYGYTF. The DNA read from the CDR3 is TGTGCCAGCAGTAACACCCAGGGAAACGACTATGGC. V and J are TRBV6-8 and TRBJ1-2; TRBD1 is a possible D gene (5 bases). Read sequence stops 3 residues before the CDR3 end, and the germline J gene provides the missing end. V dropped 5 bases and J dropped 3 bases, with 16 bases sitting between them. Germline assignment: CDR1 MNHGY and CDR2 SAAAGT. The CDR3 is 15 amino acids.

This clone has just a few counts. The CDR3 extends 3 residues past the end of the read, so its final part is completed from the germline J gene. The chain carries TRBV7-3 and TRBJ2-1; 7 nucleotides align to TRBD2. Per the germline V gene, CDR1 is SGHTA and CDR2 is FQGTGA. The CDR3 is made up of 15 amino acids. V dropped 6 bases and J dropped 3; count of bases not matched to a gene: 8. The CDR3 DNA, read in part, is TGTGCCAGCAGTCCCCCGGGGGGAGTCTACAATGAG. Residues: CASSPPGGVYNE. The whole CDR3 protein reads CASSPPGGVYNEQFF.

In its sample, this clone was seen many times. The CDR3 end is not reached by the read, which stops 3 residues before it; the germline J gene fills it in. V usage is TRBV6-4 and J usage is TRBJ1-1, with 8 bases that match TRBD1. The CDR3 runs to 12 residues. Looked up from germline, CDR1 is MRHNA and CDR2 is SNTAGT. CDR3 amino acids: CASSGTGGEAFF. The covered CDR3 bases are TGTGCCAGCAGTGGAACAGGGGGAGAA.

This clone was detected many times. The read ends 3 residues before the CDR3 terminus; that terminus is restored from the germline J gene. J is TRBJ2-5 and V is TRBV5-6, with unresolved D. The CDR3 extends over 14 amino acids. The ends were cut back, 4 bases at V and 2 bases at J, with 12 bases in the middle. From germline, CDR1 is SGHDT and CDR2 YYEEEE. Incomplete CDR3 DNA: TGTGCCAGCAGCCAAGTAACAGTTCAAGAGACC. Residues: CASSQVTVQET. The whole CDR3 sequence reads CASSQVTVQETQYF.

This clone has a count of ten or more. Read sequence stops 3 residues before the CDR3 end, and the germline J gene provides the missing end. The chain has TRBV19 and TRBJ2-3; 13 nucleotides align to TRBD2. The length of the CDR3 is 16 residues. Germline loops: CDR1 LNHDA, CDR2 SQIVND (reference sequence). Trimming at V came to 4 bases and at J to 4 bases, leaving 5 bases not matched to a gene. CDR3 loop: CASSNGLAGASDTQYF. CDR3 DNA, as far as it was read: TGTGCCAGTAGTAACGGACTAGCGGGAGCCTCAGATACG.

The sample holds many counts of this clone. The read ends 3 residues before the CDR3 terminus; that terminus is restored from the germline J gene. This sequence joins TRBV20-1 and TRBJ2-1; 7 bases are a match to TRBD2. This CDR3 comprises 14 residues. V lost 2 bases to trimming and J lost 9 bases; unmatched junction nucleotides: 10. Germline V gene sequence: CDR1 DFQATT, CDR2 SNEGSKA (reference sequence). CDR3 DNA, as far as it was read: TGCAGTGCTAGACGGGGGGAGGGCCGGGGTGAG. This encodes CSARRGEGRGE. The full CDR3 protein is CSARRGEGRGEQFF.

This clone was counted at least ten times. The sequence runs out 3 residues before the end of the CDR3; the remainder is reconstructed from the germline J gene. The gene calls are TRBV4-2 and TRBJ2-1; 15 nucleotides align to TRBD2. V trimming: 0 bases; J trimming: 4 bases; junction bases outside the gene matches: 7. CDR1 LGHNA and CDR2 YNFKEQ come from the germline V gene. This CDR3 has 19 amino acids. CDR3 sequence: CASSQEGGGLAGGYNEQFF. The covered CDR3 bases are TGTGCCAGCAGCCAAGAGGGAGGGGGACTAGCGGGGGGATACAATGAG.

This clone was observed many times. The read gets to within 3 residues of the CDR3 end, and the germline J gene fills in the rest. The chain employs TRBV10-3 and TRBJ1-1; D ambiguous. CDR1 is ENHRY and CDR2 is SYGVKD in the germline V gene. The length of the CDR3 is 13 residues. The germline V and J ends were trimmed by 4 bases and 5 bases, with 11 bases remaining between them. CDR3 loop: CAISGQRTTEAFF. Incomplete CDR3 DNA: TGTGCCATCAGTGGGCAGCGGACGACTGAA.

This clone was seen a handful of times. The CDR3 extends 3 residues past the end of the read, so its final part is completed from the germline J gene. The chain joins TRBV19 to TRBJ1-2; D perhaps matches TRBD1 (5 bases). This CDR3 is built from 16 residues. Germline CDR1 reads LNHDA; CDR2 reads SQIVND (reference sequence). CDR3 in amino acids: CANLTDKSNSYNDYTF. The sequenced CDR3 bases are TGTGCCAACCTGACGGACAAATCTAATTCCTACAATGAC.

This clone was seen many times. The CDR3 end falls 3 residues outside the read, so it is completed with the germline J gene. This chain uses TRBV19 with TRBJ2-2, with 7 positions matching TRBD2. The CDR3 runs 15 residues. The J segment lost 5 bases and the V segment lost 3 bases, leaving 6 bases of the junction unmatched. Per the germline V gene, CDR1 is LNHDA and CDR2 is SQIVND (reference sequence). The CDR3 sequence: CASSMSAGVTGELFF. The DNA read from the CDR3 is TGTGCCAGTAGTATGTCGGCGGGGGTAACCGGGGAG.

This clone has ten or more counts. The read finishes 3 residues shy of the CDR3 end, and the germline J gene is used to complete it. The chain joins TRBV24-1 to TRBJ2-1; D call uncertain. The length of the CDR3 is 16 residues. Trimming stripped 3 bases from V and 8 bases from J, with 19 bases between. Germline loops: CDR1 KGHDR, CDR2 SFDVKD. The part of the CDR3 DNA that was read is TGTGCCACCAGTGATCCTCAACCAGACTCGAAAGATGAG. It encodes CATSDPQPDSKDE. The whole CDR3 protein reads CATSDPQPDSKDEQFF.

This clone was recorded many times. The read ends 3 residues early relative to the CDR3; the germline J gene fills the gap. The chain carries TRBV6-2 or TRBV6-3 and TRBJ2-7; 12 bases agree with TRBD2. The CDR3 has 17 residues. Unmatched junction bases numbered 13, after V lost 6 bases and J lost 4 bases. CDR1 and CDR2 (germline): MNHEY, SVGEGT. Incomplete CDR3 DNA: TGTGCCAGCAGACGGACTAGCGGGATCCTAACCGGGTACGAG. Translated, it gives CASRRTSGILTGYE. The entire CDR3 reads CASRRTSGILTGYEQYF.

This clone has ten or more counts. Sequencing ends 3 residues short of the CDR3 end; the germline J gene provides the rest. The chain joins TRBV27 to TRBJ1-4, with TRBD1 matching over 8 bases. The CDR3 contains 14 residues. From germline, CDR1 is MNHEY and CDR2 SMNVEV (reference sequence). The trim removed 3 bases at V and 5 bases at J, leaving 2 bases unmatched. The sequenced part of the CDR3 DNA is TGTGCCAGCAGTTTGGACAGGGCAAATGAAAAA. It translates to CASSLDRANEK. The full CDR3 sequence reads CASSLDRANEKLFF.

This clone has at least ten counts. The CDR3 end lies 3 residues beyond the end of the read and is filled in from the germline J gene. Additional DNA sequences in this sample encode the identical CDR3. The rearrangement links TRBV7-3 to TRBJ1-1; no clear D gene. V was clipped by 0 bases and J by 4 bases, with 6 bases between them. The CDR3 covers 13 residues. Looked up from germline, CDR1 is SGHTA and CDR2 is FQGTGA. Incomplete CDR3 DNA: TGTGCCAGCAGCTTAACGTATAGCACTGAA. Translation: CASSLTYSTE. The entire CDR3 reads CASSLTYSTEAFF. Filled out from reference TRBV7-3 and TRBJ1-1, the complete variable domain reads GAGVSQTPSNKVTEKGKYVELRCDPISGHTALYWYRQSLGQGPEFLIYFQGTGAADDSGLPNDRFFAVRPEGSVSTLKIQRTERGDSAVYLCASSLTYSTEAFFGQGTRLTVV.

This clone was observed many times. The CDR3 goes on 3 residues after the read ends, and that part is filled in from the germline J gene. This chain uses TRBV2 with TRBJ1-2; perhaps TRBD1 as D (5 bases). V was clipped by 6 bases and J by 4 bases, with 15 bases between them. This CDR3 comprises 14 residues. CDR1 and CDR2 from the germline V gene are SNHLY and FYNNEI. The DNA read from the CDR3 is TGTGCCAGCAGATCCTACGGGGGGATCTATGGC. Its protein is CASRSYGGIYG. The whole CDR3 protein is CASRSYGGIYGYTF.

Many counts were recorded for this clone. The part of the CDR3 DNA that was read is TGTGCCTGTCGACAGGGGCGGGAAAAG. This encodes CACRQGREK. In full, the CDR3 is CACRQGREKLFF. The genes are TRBV30 and TRBJ2-2, with 8 bases lining up with TRBD1. Read sequence stops 3 residues before the CDR3 end, and the germline J gene provides the missing end. The CDR3 totals 12 residues. Germline CDR1 is GTSNPN and CDR2 is SVGIG (reference sequence).

A word on this clone: The sequenced fragment ends 3 residues before the CDR3 boundary, so the rest is inferred from the germline J gene. The rearrangement links TRBV10-1 to TRBJ2-1, with 8 bases identical to TRBD2. The V gene's germline CDR1 is WNHNN and CDR2 SYGVQD (reference sequence). The trim removed 2 bases at V and 7 bases at J, leaving 7 bases unmatched. The CDR3 has 15 amino acids. CDR3 in amino acids: CASSENSGSGNEQFF. CDR3 DNA (partial): TGCGCCAGCAGTGAGAACAGCGGGAGTGGAAATGAG.

This clone showed up just a few times. The CDR3 end is not reached by the read, which stops 3 residues before it; the germline J gene fills it in. V is TRBV5-1 and J is TRBJ2-1; 9 bases map to TRBD2. Germline V gene data show CDR1 as SGHRS and CDR2 as YFSETQ. V dropped 3 bases and J dropped 5; count of bases not matched to a gene: 9. CDR3 length equals 16 residues. The CDR3 sequence is CASSYLAGGQDNEQFF. The part of the CDR3 DNA that was read is TGCGCCAGCAGCTACCTGGCGGGAGGGCAGGACAATGAG.

This clone was seen repeatedly, ten times or more. The CDR3 end falls 3 residues outside the read, so it is completed with the germline J gene. The chain combines TRBV20-1 with TRBJ1-1; D not resolved. Germline CDR1 and CDR2: DFQATT and SNEGSKA (reference sequence). The CDR3 has 11 amino acids. The CDR3 loop is CSASRPPTAFF. The CDR3 DNA, read in part, is TGCAGTGCTAGCAGGCCCCCAACC.

This clone was counted at least ten times. The sequence runs out 3 residues before the end of the CDR3; the remainder is reconstructed from the germline J gene. The chain uses TRBV6-2 or TRBV6-3 and TRBJ2-5; D possibly corresponds to TRBD2 (6 bases). The CDR3 length is 13 residues. Germline CDR1 is MNHEY and CDR2 is SVGEGT. CDR3 DNA, as far as it was read: TGTGCCAGCAGTCTCCCCTCGGGGGTCACC. It is translated as CASSLPSGVT. Given in full, the CDR3 is CASSLPSGVTQYF.

There are many counts of this clone. Germline and junction disagree at one end, which may indicate a read error. The observed sequence ends 3 residues before the CDR3 terminus, with the missing tail filled in from the germline J gene. The chain couples TRBV4-2 to TRBJ2-5, with 10 positions matching TRBD1. Germline assignment: CDR1 LGHNA and CDR2 YNFKEQ. The CDR3 is made up of 15 amino acids. The CDR3 here is CASSQDDRGLETQYF. The covered CDR3 bases are TGCGCCAGCAGCCAAGATGACAGGGGGCTGGAGACC.

This clone was seen ten or more times. The observed sequence ends 3 residues before the CDR3 terminus, with the missing tail filled in from the germline J gene. V usage is TRBV2 and J usage is TRBJ2-1; 11 nucleotides line up with TRBD2. The V gene's germline CDR1 is SNHLY and CDR2 FYNNEI. Trimming took 7 bases from V and 8 from J; bases not matched to a gene: 4. This CDR3 region has 13 residues. Incomplete CDR3 DNA: TGTGCCAGCATTACTAGCGGGAGCGATGAG. Its translation: CASITSGSDE. Given in full, the CDR3 is CASITSGSDEQFF. Full variable domain (remainder filled in from reference TRBV2 and TRBJ2-1): EPEVTQTPSHQVTQMGQEVILRCVPISNHLYFYWYRQILGQKVEFLVSFYNNEISEKSEIFDDQFSVERPDGSNFTLKIRSTKLEDSAMYFCASITSGSDEQFFGPGTRLTVL.

This clone was recorded many times. The read gets to within 3 residues of the CDR3 end, and the germline J gene fills in the rest. The rearrangement joins TRBV10-1 to TRBJ1-5, with TRBD1 as a possible D gene (6 bases). Trimming shortened V by 3 bases and J by 6 bases, and 9 bases separated the two germline ends. CDR1 WNHNN and CDR2 SYGVQD come from the germline V gene (reference sequence). This CDR3 contains 13 residues. CDR3 residues: CASSDQGSQPQHF. Partial CDR3 DNA: TGCGCCAGCAGTGACCAGGGGTCTCAGCCC.